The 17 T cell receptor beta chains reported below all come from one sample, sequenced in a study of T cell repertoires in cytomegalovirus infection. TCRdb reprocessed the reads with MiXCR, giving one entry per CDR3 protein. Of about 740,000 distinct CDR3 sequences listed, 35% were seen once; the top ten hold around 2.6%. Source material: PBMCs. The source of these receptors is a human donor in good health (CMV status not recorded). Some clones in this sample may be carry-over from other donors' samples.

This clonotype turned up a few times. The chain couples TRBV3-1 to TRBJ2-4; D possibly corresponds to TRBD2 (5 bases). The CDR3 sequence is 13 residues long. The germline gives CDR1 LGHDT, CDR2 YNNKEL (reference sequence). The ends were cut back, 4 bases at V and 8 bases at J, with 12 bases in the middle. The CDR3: CASSPGLGDIQYF. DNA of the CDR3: TGTGCCAGCAGCCCGGGTCTGGGAGACATTCAGTACTTC.

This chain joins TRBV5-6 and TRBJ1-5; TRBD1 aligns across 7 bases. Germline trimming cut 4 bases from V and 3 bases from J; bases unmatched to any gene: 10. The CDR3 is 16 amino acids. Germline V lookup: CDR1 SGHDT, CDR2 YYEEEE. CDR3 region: CASSNWDRDLNQPQHF. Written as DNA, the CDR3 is TGTGCCAGCAGCAATTGGGACAGAGATCTCAATCAGCCCCAGCATTTT.

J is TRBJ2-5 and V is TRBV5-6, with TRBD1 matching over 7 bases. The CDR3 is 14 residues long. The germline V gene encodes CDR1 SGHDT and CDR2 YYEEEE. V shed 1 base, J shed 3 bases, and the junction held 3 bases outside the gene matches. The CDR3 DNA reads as TGTGCCAGCAGCTTGCAAGGGGGCGAAGAGACCCAGTACTTC. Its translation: CASSLQGGEETQYF.

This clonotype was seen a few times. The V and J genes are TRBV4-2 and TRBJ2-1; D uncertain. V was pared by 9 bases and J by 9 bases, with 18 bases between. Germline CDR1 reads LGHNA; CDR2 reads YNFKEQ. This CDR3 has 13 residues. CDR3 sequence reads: CASGPSAYGEQFF. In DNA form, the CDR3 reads TGTGCCAGTGGGCCCAGCGCCTACGGTGAGCAGTTCTTC.

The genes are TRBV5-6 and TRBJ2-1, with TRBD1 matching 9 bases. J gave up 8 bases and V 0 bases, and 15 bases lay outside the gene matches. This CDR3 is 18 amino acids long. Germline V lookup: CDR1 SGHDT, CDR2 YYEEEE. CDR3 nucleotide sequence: TGTGCCAGCAGCTTGGCACGAACCGGGACAGGGTTGTCCGATGAGCAGTTCTTC. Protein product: CASSLARTGTGLSDEQFF.

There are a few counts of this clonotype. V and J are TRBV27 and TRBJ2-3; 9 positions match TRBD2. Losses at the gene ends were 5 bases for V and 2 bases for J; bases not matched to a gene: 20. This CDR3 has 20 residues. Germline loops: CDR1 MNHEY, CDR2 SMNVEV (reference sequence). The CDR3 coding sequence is TGTGCCAGCAGTGGGGTTTGGGCGGGAGGGCCAGAGGGACACACAGATACGCAGTATTTT. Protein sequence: CASSGVWAGGPEGHTDTQYF.

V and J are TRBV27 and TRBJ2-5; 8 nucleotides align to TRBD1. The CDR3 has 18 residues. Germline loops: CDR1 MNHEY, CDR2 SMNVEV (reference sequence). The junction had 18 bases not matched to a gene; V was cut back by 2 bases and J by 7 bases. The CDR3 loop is CASSLLGAGGFSDRTQYF. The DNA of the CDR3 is TGTGCCAGCAGTTTACTTGGGGCAGGGGGCTTTTCCGACAGGACCCAGTACTTC.

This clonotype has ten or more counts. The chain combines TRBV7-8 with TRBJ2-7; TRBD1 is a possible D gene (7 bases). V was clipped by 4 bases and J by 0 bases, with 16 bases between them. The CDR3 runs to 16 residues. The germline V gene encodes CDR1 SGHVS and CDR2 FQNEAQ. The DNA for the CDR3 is TGTGCCAGCAGCTCTGCAGGGCAGGGGGGCTCCTACGAGCAGTACTTC. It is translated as CASSSAGQGGSYEQYF.

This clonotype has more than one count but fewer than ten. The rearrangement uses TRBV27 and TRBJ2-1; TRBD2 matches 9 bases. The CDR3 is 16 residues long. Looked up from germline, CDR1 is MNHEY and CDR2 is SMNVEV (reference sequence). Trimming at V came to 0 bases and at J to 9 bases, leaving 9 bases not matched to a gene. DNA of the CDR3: TGTGCCAGCAGTTTATCTGGCGGGAGGGCCGAAGGTGAGCAGTTCTTC. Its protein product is CASSLSGGRAEGEQFF.

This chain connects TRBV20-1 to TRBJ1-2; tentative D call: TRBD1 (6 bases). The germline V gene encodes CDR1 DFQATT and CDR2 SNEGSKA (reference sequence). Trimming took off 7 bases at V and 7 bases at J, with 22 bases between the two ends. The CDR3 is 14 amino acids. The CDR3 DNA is TGCAGTGGCTCGCCTGGCGGGGGGCCGGCTGGCTACACCTTC. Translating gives CSGSPGGGPAGYTF.

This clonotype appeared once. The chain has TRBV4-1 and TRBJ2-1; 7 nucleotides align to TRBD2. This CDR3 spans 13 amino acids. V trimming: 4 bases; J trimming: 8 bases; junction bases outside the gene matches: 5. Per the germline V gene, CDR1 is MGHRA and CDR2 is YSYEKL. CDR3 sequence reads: CASSPWTRDEQFF. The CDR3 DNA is TGCGCCAGCAGCCCTTGGACTAGGGATGAGCAGTTCTTC.

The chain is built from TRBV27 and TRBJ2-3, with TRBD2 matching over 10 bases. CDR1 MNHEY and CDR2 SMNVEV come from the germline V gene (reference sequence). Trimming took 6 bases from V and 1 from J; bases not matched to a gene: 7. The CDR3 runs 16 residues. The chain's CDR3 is CASRPRLAGRTDTQYF. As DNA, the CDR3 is TGTGCCAGCAGGCCACGACTAGCGGGCCGCACAGATACGCAGTATTTT.

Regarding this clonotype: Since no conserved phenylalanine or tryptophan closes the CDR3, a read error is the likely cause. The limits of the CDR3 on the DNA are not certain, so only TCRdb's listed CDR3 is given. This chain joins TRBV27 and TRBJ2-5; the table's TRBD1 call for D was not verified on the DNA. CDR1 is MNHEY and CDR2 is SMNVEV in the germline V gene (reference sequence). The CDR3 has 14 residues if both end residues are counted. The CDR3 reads CASRPDRVKETPYC.

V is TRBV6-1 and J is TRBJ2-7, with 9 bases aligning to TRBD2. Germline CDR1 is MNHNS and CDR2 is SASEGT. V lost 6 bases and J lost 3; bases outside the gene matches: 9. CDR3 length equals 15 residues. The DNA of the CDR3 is TGTGCCAGCAGCCACCCGGCGGGGGGGCACTACGAGCAGTACTTC. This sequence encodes CASSHPAGGHYEQYF.

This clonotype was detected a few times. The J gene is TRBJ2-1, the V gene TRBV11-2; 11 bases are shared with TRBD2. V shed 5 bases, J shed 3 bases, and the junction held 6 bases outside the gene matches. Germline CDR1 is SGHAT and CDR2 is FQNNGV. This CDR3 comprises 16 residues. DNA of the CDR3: TGTGCCAGCAGCGAGACTAGCGGGAAGGTCTACAATGAGCAGTTCTTC. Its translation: CASSETSGKVYNEQFF. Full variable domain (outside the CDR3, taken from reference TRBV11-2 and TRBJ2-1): EAGVAQSPRYKIIEKRQSVAFWCNPISGHATLYWYQQILGQGPKLLIQFQNNGVVDDSQLPKDRFSAERLKGVDSTLKIQPAKLEDSAVYLCASSETSGKVYNEQFFGPGTRLTVL.

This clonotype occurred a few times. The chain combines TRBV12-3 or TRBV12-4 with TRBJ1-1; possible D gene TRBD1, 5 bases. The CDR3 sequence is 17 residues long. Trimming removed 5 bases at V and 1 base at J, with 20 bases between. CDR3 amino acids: CASSVIGHRVPNTEAFF. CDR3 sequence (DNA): TGTGCCAGCAGTGTAATCGGACACAGAGTCCCGAACACTGAAGCTTTCTTT.

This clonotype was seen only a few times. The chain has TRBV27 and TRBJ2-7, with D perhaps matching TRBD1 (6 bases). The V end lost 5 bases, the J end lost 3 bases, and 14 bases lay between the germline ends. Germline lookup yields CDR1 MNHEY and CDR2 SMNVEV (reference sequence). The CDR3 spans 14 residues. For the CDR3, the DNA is TGTGCCAGCAGTCCAAGGGCACAGGGCTACGAGCAGTACTTC. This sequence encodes CASSPRAQGYEQYF.